This T cell receptor (beta chain) was obtained from a study of T cells in localized non-small cell lung cancer. Study-wide points: Within adjacent lung there appeared a median approximately 60 of the top 100 tumor clones. The study found T cell clonality highest in uninvolved adjacent lung, above tumor. Heterogeneity remains possible because sequencing was limited to only one tumor region.

As concerns this clone: Its matching antigen is unknown.

This CDR3 region has 13 residues. The germline V gene encodes CDR1 GTSNPN and CDR2 SVGIG (reference sequence). V was cut by 0 bases and J by 7 bases, with 12 bases left in between. Repertoires were generated with immunoSEQ multiplex PCR, while TCRdb's copy carries only in-frame clones and drops some. The sample includes 26,000 or so clones, about 88% of them seen just once. Sequenced here: peripheral blood, sampled before any cancer treatment. The sequence came from a female donor over 55 with stage II squamous cell lung carcinoma. The rearrangement joins TRBV30 to TRBJ1-2; D gene unclear. The CDR3 DNA follows: TGTGCCTGGAGTGTGTTGGGTGGAGGTGGCTACACCTTC. As protein: CAWSVLGGGGYTF.